A selection of T cell receptor beta chains follows, all from one sample in a study of shared T cell receptors in the human thymus. The assay was immunoSEQ multiplex PCR, and TCRdb's table has in-frame clones only and misses some. Among roughly 560,000 clones, around 78% were seen once, and the ten largest hold 0.013%. The same sample was also used in a study of human thymus T cells.

The sequenced material came from thymocytes. These TCRs come from a boy in the first two years of life with a congenital heart defect. CDR3s include the opening cysteine and the closing phenylalanine or tryptophan. The D gene is left open where the match is weak. Where a row states a size, it is once, few, many or the class of an expanded clone; other rows omit it.

CDR3nt: TGTGCCAGCAGCAAAGGGGGGGAAGAGACCCAGTACTTC
CDR3aa: CASSKGGEETQYF
abundance: NA
j_gene: TRBJ2-5
v_gene: TRBV9
d_gene: NA

CDR3nt: TGTGCCAGCAGCTTGGCCTACAGGGGAGCTAACTATGGCTACACCTTC
CDR3aa: CASSLAYRGANYGYTF
abundance: NA
j_gene: TRBJ1-2
v_gene: TRBV5-6
d_gene: TRBD1

CDR3nt: TGTGCCAGCTCACCACCGGGACACCCCTACGAGCAGTACTTC
CDR3aa: CASSPPGHPYEQYF
abundance: NA
j_gene: TRBJ2-7
v_gene: TRBV18
d_gene: NA

CDR3nt: TGCGCCAGCAGCTTGTCGCCTAGCGGGAGTCGGACAGATACGCAGTATTTT
CDR3aa: CASSLSPSGSRTDTQYF
abundance: NA
j_gene: TRBJ2-3
v_gene: TRBV5-1
d_gene: TRBD2

CDR3nt: TGTGCCAGTAGTATAGGAGCACCGAACTATGGCTACACCTTC
CDR3aa: CASSIGAPNYGYTF
abundance: NA
j_gene: TRBJ1-2
v_gene: TRBV19
d_gene: NA

CDR3nt: TGTGCCAGCAGCTTGGGTAGCGGGACGTACAATGAGCAGTTCTTC
CDR3aa: CASSLGSGTYNEQFF
abundance: NA
j_gene: TRBJ2-1
v_gene: TRBV5-6
d_gene: TRBD2

CDR3nt: TGTGCCTGGAGTTCCAATACAGGGGTCGGGGCCAACGTCCTGACTTTC
CDR3aa: CAWSSNTGVGANVLTF
abundance: NA
j_gene: TRBJ2-6
v_gene: TRBV30
d_gene: TRBD1

CDR3nt: TGTGCCAGCAGAGCTGCCTCCTACAATGAGCAGTTCTTC
CDR3aa: CASRAASYNEQFF
abundance: NA
j_gene: TRBJ2-1
v_gene: TRBV6-1
d_gene: NA

CDR3nt: TGTGCCAGCAGCTCGGGACAGGGGGCGGACTATGGCTACACCTTC
CDR3aa: CASSSGQGADYGYTF
abundance: NA
j_gene: TRBJ1-2
v_gene: TRBV11-2
d_gene: TRBD1

CDR3nt: TGTGCCAGCAGCTCGACGGGGTACACCATATATTTT
CDR3aa: CASSSTGYTIYF
abundance: NA
j_gene: TRBJ1-3
v_gene: TRBV11-3
d_gene: NA

CDR3nt: TGTGCCAGCAGCTGGATTATGGGGAGTCGGGGCTACGAGCAGTACTTC
CDR3aa: CASSWIMGSRGYEQYF
abundance: NA
j_gene: TRBJ2-7
v_gene: TRBV11-2
d_gene: NA

CDR3nt: TGTGCCAGCAGCTTAGCAGGACATAGCTCCTACAATGAGCAGTTCTTC
CDR3aa: CASSLAGHSSYNEQFF
abundance: NA
j_gene: TRBJ2-1
v_gene: TRBV7-3
d_gene: NA

CDR3nt: TGTGCCAGCAGCCAAGCTGGGCCGATCACAGATACGCAGTATTTT
CDR3aa: CASSQAGPITDTQYF
abundance: NA
j_gene: TRBJ2-3
v_gene: TRBV14
d_gene: NA

CDR3nt: TGCAGTGCTCCGAGGGACATTCAGTACTTC
CDR3aa: CSAPRDIQYF
abundance: NA
j_gene: TRBJ2-4
v_gene: TRBV20-1
d_gene: NA

CDR3nt: TGTGCCAGTAGTATTTTTCTAGCGGGAGGCACACTTCCCTCCTACAATGAGCAGTTCTTC
CDR3aa: CASSIFLAGGTLPSYNEQFF
abundance: NA
j_gene: TRBJ2-1
v_gene: TRBV19
d_gene: TRBD2

CDR3nt: TGCGCCAGCAGCTTGGCTAGCGGGATTCCGGACGAGCAGTACTTC
CDR3aa: CASSLASGIPDEQYF
abundance: NA
j_gene: TRBJ2-7
v_gene: TRBV5-1
d_gene: TRBD2

CDR3nt: TGTGCCAGTAGTAGACCGCCGACTAGCGGGAGGAGCGGGGAGCTGTTTTTT
CDR3aa: CASSRPPTSGRSGELFF
abundance: few
j_gene: TRBJ2-2
v_gene: TRBV19
d_gene: TRBD2

CDR3nt: TGCGCCAGCAGTCGTATATCCGCAGATACGCAGTATTTT
CDR3aa: CASSRISADTQYF
abundance: NA
j_gene: TRBJ2-3
v_gene: TRBV10-1
d_gene: NA

CDR3nt: TGTGCCAGCAGCTTAAAGGACAGGGGGTATGAAAAACTGTTTTTT
CDR3aa: CASSLKDRGYEKLFF
abundance: NA
j_gene: TRBJ1-4
v_gene: TRBV7-9
d_gene: TRBD1

CDR3nt: TGTGCCAGCTCACTTTCACATAAGGGGGTGGGGGATAATCAGCCCCAGCATTTT
CDR3aa: CASSLSHKGVGDNQPQHF
abundance: NA
j_gene: TRBJ1-5
v_gene: TRBV18
d_gene: NA

CDR3nt: TGCAGCGTTGAGTTGGCAGGGGGTCACCAAGAGACCCAGTACTTC
CDR3aa: CSVELAGGHQETQYF
abundance: NA
j_gene: TRBJ2-5
v_gene: TRBV29-1
d_gene: TRBD1

CDR3nt: TGTGCCTTCATAAACGGCGGCAATGAGCAGTTCTTC
CDR3aa: CAFINGGNEQFF
abundance: few
j_gene: TRBJ2-1
v_gene: TRBV21-1
d_gene: NA

CDR3nt: TGCAGCGGGCGAGGACAGGAGGGTGGCTACACCTTC
CDR3aa: CSGRGQEGGYTF
abundance: NA
j_gene: TRBJ1-2
v_gene: TRBV29-1
d_gene: TRBD1

CDR3nt: TGTGCCAGCAGCTTAGCGCCTAGCGGGAGTCCGACCGGGGAGCTGTTTTTT
CDR3aa: CASSLAPSGSPTGELFF
abundance: NA
j_gene: TRBJ2-2
v_gene: TRBV11-2
d_gene: TRBD2

CDR3nt: TGTGCCAGTAGTAAGCCCCCAGGGCCGGAAGCTTTCTTT
CDR3aa: CASSKPPGPEAFF
abundance: NA
j_gene: TRBJ1-1
v_gene: TRBV19
d_gene: NA

CDR3nt: TGCGCCAGCACCAGGGATGGGGGGGTTGAAGCTTTCTTT
CDR3aa: CASTRDGGVEAFF
abundance: NA
j_gene: TRBJ1-1
v_gene: TRBV5-1
d_gene: NA

CDR3nt: TGTGCCAGCAGCTCGGGACTGGACCAAGAGACCCAGTACTTC
CDR3aa: CASSSGLDQETQYF
abundance: NA
j_gene: TRBJ2-5
v_gene: TRBV9
d_gene: NA

CDR3nt: TGTGCCAGCTTCCCTCACCTTAGCGGACCTGGGGACGAGCAGTACTTC
CDR3aa: CASFPHLSGPGDEQYF
abundance: NA
j_gene: TRBJ2-7
v_gene: TRBV27
d_gene: NA

CDR3nt: TGTGCCAGCAGCTTTAGCTTGAACACTGAAGCTTTCTTT
CDR3aa: CASSFSLNTEAFF
abundance: NA
j_gene: TRBJ1-1
v_gene: TRBV7-9
d_gene: NA

CDR3nt: TGTGCCAGCAGCCAAACCTCAGCCTGGGGGCCAGGGTTCCACGAGCAGTACTTC
CDR3aa: CASSQTSAWGPGFHEQYF
abundance: NA
j_gene: TRBJ2-7
v_gene: TRBV7-2
d_gene: NA

CDR3nt: TGTGCCAGCAGCTCCCTAGCGCAGAGCTCCTACAATGAGCAGTTCTTC
CDR3aa: CASSSLAQSSYNEQFF
abundance: NA
j_gene: TRBJ2-1
v_gene: TRBV7-9
d_gene: NA

CDR3nt: TGTGCCAGCAGCTGGGGGGCTAGCGGGAGGGCCCGGAGCGAGCAGTACTTC
CDR3aa: CASSWGASGRARSEQYF
abundance: NA
j_gene: TRBJ2-7
v_gene: TRBV7-9
d_gene: TRBD2

CDR3nt: TGTGCCAGCAGTCCAATCCCCCCTGTCTGGGAACAGCGGGAGGACAACGAGCAGTACTTC
CDR3aa: CASSPIPPVWEQREDNEQYF
abundance: NA
j_gene: TRBJ2-7
v_gene: TRBV11-3
d_gene: TRBD2

CDR3nt: TGCGCCAGCAGCCCCGACAGGAGGTCCCTGAACACTGAAGCTTTCTTT
CDR3aa: CASSPDRRSLNTEAFF
abundance: NA
j_gene: TRBJ1-1
v_gene: TRBV5-1
d_gene: NA